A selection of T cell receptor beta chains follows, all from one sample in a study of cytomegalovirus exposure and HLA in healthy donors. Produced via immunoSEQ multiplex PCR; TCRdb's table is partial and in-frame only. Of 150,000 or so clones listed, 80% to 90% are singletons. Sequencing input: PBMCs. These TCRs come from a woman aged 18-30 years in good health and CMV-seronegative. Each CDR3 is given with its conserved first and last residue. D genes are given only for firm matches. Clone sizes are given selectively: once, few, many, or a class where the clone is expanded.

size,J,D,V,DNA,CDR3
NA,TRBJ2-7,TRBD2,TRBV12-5,TGTGCTAGTGGTAAAGGACTAGCGGGAACCTACGAGCAGTACTTC,CASGKGLAGTYEQYF
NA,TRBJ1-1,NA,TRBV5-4,TGTGCCAGCAGCTTTGGAGGACGAAACGAAGCTTTCTTT,CASSFGGRNEAFF
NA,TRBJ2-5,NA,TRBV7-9,TGTGCCAGCAGCTTAAACAGCCGGGAGACCCAGTACTTC,CASSLNSRETQYF
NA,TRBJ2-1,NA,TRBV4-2,TGTGCCAGCAGCCCTTGGGGTAGCGAACCGAGCTCCTACAATGAGCAGTTCTTC,CASSPWGSEPSSYNEQFF
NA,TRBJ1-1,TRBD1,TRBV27,TGTGCCAGCAGTTGGAGGGGGCAGGGCACTGAAGCTTTCTTT,CASSWRGQGTEAFF
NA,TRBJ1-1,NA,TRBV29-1,TGCAGCGTTGACCTAGGAGTGTCTGAAGCTTTCTTT,CSVDLGVSEAFF
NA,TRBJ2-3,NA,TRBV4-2,TGTGCCAGCAGCCAAGGCCCGGGGGCAGATACGCAGTATTTT,CASSQGPGADTQYF
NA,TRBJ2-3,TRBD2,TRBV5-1,TGCGCCAGCAGCTTAGTTAGCGGGAGAGAGGGAGATACGCAGTATTTT,CASSLVSGREGDTQYF
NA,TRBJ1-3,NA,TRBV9,TGTGCCAGCAGCTCGAGGGAATCTGGAAACACCATATATTTT,CASSSRESGNTIYF
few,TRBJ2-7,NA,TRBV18,TGTGCCAGCTCACTTAGCTCCTACGAGCAGTACTTC,CASSLSSYEQYF
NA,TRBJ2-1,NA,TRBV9,TGTGCCAGCAGCGTAGGGACCGTAGCGTCCGATGAGCAGTTCTTC,CASSVGTVASDEQFF
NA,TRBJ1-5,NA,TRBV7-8,TGTGCCAGCAGCTCGGGGAGGGGTATTGCGCCCCAGCATTTT,CASSSGRGIAPQHF
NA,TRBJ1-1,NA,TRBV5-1,TGCGCCAGCAGCTTGGTAGGGGAGGGGATCACTGAAGCTTTCTTT,CASSLVGEGITEAFF
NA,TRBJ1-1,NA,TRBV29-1,TGCAGCGTTGAAGTATCAGGGAACACTGAAGCTTTCTTT,CSVEVSGNTEAFF
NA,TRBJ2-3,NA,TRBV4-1,TGCGCCAGCAGCCTACGGGACATCCTTGGGGCAGATACGCAGTATTTT,CASSLRDILGADTQYF
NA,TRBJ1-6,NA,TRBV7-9,TGTGCCAGCAGCTTGGGGGACACAAATTCACCCCTCCACTTT,CASSLGDTNSPLHF
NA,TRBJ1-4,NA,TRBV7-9,TGTGCCAGCAGCCCACAGGGTTTGGATGAAAAACTGTTTTTT,CASSPQGLDEKLFF
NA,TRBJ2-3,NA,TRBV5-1,TGCGCCAGCAGCTTGGGTCCTCCAGGGCAGGGAGATACGCAGTATTTT,CASSLGPPGQGDTQYF
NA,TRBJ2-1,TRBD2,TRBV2,TGTGCCAGCAGTGAAGAAGGTAGCGGGAGGGCCTATGAGCAGTTCTTC,CASSEEGSGRAYEQFF
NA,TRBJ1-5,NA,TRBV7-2,TGTGCCAGCAGCCCCTTCGGGGGGTGGGGCAATCAGCCCCAGCATTTT,CASSPFGGWGNQPQHF
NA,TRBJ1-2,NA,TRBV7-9,TGTGCCAGCACCCGAAGAGGAATCTATGGCTACACCTTC,CASTRRGIYGYTF
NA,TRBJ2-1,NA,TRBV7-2,TGTACCAGCAGCCGTTACAATGAGCAGTTCTTC,CTSSRYNEQFF
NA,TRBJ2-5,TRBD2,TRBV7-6,TGTGCCAGCAGCCGACAGGTACGAGGACTAGCGGGACAAGAGACCCAGTACTTC,CASSRQVRGLAGQETQYF
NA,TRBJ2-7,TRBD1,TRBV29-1,TGCAGCGGAGGACAGGGCTACGAGCAGTACTTC,CSGGQGYEQYF
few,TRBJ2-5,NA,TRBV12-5,TGTGCTAGTGGTTCCGACAGCCTCAAAGAGACCCAGTACTTC,CASGSDSLKETQYF
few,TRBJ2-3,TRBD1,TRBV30,TGTGCCTGGACCAGGGGGCTTGCAGATACGCAGTATTTT,CAWTRGLADTQYF
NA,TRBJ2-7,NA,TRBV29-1,TGCAGCCCCTCCCGGTATGAGAGCTCCTACGAGCAGTACTTC,CSPSRYESSYEQYF
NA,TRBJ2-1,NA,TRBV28,TGTGCCAGCGGTTCCCCCTTGCGGCGGGGGTTTAGGGGGAATGAGCAGTTCTTC,CASGSPLRRGFRGNEQFF
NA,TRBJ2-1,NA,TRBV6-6,TGTGCCAGCAGAATACTGAGCTCCTACAATGAGCAGTTCTTC,CASRILSSYNEQFF
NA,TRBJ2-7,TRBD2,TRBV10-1,TGCGCCAGCAGTGACCCGAGGACTAGCGGTGCCTACGAGCAGTACTTC,CASSDPRTSGAYEQYF
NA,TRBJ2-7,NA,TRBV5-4,TGTGCCAGCAGCTTCCGACACGGTCGCGTGGAGCAGTACTTC,CASSFRHGRVEQYF
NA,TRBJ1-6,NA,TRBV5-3,TGTGCCAGAAGCTTGTCCAGGGATTCACCCCTCCACTTT,CARSLSRDSPLHF
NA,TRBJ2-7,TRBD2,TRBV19,TGTGCCAGTCGGGCTAGCGGGGGTCGGTACGAGCAGTACTTC,CASRASGGRYEQYF
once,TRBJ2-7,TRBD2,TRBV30,TGTGCCTGCTCCTTCGGTAGCGGGAGTTGGGCGCCCTACGAGCAGTACTTC,CACSFGSGSWAPYEQYF
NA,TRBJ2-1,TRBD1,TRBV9,TGTGCCAGCAGCCCCAGGGGGAGCAATGAGCAGTTCTTC,CASSPRGSNEQFF
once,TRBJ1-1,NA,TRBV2,TGTGCCAGCAGTGTCGAGGGGAACACTGAAGCTTTCTTT,CASSVEGNTEAFF
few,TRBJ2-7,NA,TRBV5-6,TGTGCCAGCAGCCCAGGGGCGGCCCAAGGCTACGAGCAGTACTTC,CASSPGAAQGYEQYF